This T cell receptor (beta chain) was profiled in a study of cytomegalovirus exposure and HLA in healthy donors. The data were produced by immunoSEQ multiplex PCR, yet TCRdb's version contains in-frame clones alone and is incomplete. Among a few hundred thousand clones listed, over 80% were seen once. The germline V gene has CDR1 SQVTM and CDR2 ANQGSEA. This CDR3 has 12 residues. J was trimmed by 6 bases and V by 7 bases; bases with no gene match: 5. Sample: PBMCs. V usage is TRBV29-1 and J usage is TRBJ1-2; 10 bases fit TRBD1. The receptor's source is a woman between 18 and 29 years old in good health and CMV-seronegative. The CDR3 DNA follows: TGCAGCGCTGGGGACAGGGGAGATGGCTACACCTTC. Amino acids: CSAGDRGDGYTF.